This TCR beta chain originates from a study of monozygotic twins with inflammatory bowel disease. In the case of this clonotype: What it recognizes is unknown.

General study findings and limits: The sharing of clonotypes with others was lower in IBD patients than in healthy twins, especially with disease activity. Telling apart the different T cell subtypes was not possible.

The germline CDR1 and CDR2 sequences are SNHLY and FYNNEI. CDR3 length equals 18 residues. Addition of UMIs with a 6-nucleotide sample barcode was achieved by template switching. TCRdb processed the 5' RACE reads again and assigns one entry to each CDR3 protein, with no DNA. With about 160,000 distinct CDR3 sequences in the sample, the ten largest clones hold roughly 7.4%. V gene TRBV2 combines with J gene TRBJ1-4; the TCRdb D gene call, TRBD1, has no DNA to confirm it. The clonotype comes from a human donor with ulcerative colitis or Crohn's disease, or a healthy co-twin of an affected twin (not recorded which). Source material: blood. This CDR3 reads CASTPTGGFTATNEKLFF.